This is a list of T cell receptor beta chains from one sample in a study of human T cells and chemical hapten exposure. A single record per CDR3 protein comes from TCRdb applying MiXCR to the RACE reads. Of about 120,000 distinct CDR3 sequences detected, 13% appear once; the ten largest clones hold around 2.7%. The source material was whole blood, sampled in connection with sensitization to the hapten diphenylcyclopropenone (DPC). The source of these receptors is a woman younger than 30 with alopecia areata. Some clones in this sample may be carry-over from other donors' samples. Each CDR3 is given with its conserved first and last residue. The order of the fields is CDR3 protein, CDR3 DNA, V gene, D gene, J gene, clone size. D genes are given only for firm matches. Not all rows give a size; the values are once, few, many and, for expanded clones, a class.

CASSLEEGGFMNTEAFF	TGTGCCAGCAGCTTAGAAGAGGGGGGCTTTATGAACACTGAAGCTTTCTTT	TRBV13	NA	TRBJ1-1	many
CASRQGAYSNQPQHF	TGTGCCAGCAGACAGGGAGCTTATAGCAATCAGCCCCAGCATTTT	TRBV12-3/TRBV12-4	NA	TRBJ1-5	many
CASSQNRGLRPAKNIQYF	TGTGCCAGCAGCCAAAACAGGGGTTTGAGACCAGCCAAAAACATTCAGTACTTC	TRBV3-1	TRBD1	TRBJ2-4	NA
CASSRGPNTEAFF	TGTGCCAGCAGCCGGGGGCCGAACACTGAAGCTTTCTTT	TRBV11-2	NA	TRBJ1-1	many
CASSSRTGWDITGELFF	TGTGCCAGTAGTAGTAGGACAGGGTGGGACATCACCGGGGAGCTGTTTTTT	TRBV19	TRBD1	TRBJ2-2	many
CSVAGGGCRVPNQPQHF	TGCAGCGTTGCAGGGGGCGGTTGTCGGGTCCCTAATCAGCCCCAGCATTTT	TRBV29-1	TRBD1	TRBJ1-5	NA
CASSYSGTASYEQYF	TGTGCCAGCAGTTACAGCGGGACAGCCTCCTACGAGCAGTACTTC	TRBV6-2/TRBV6-3	NA	TRBJ2-7	NA
CASSQSKVGGPLEQYF	TGTGCCAGCAGCCAAAGTAAGGTCGGGGGACCTCTCGAGCAGTACTTC	TRBV3-1	NA	TRBJ2-7	few
CASSFTASDTQYF	TGTGCCAGCAGCTTTACGGCTTCAGATACGCAGTATTTT	TRBV5-6	NA	TRBJ2-3	NA
CASSTSAYGYTF	TGTGCCAGCAGCACCTCAGCTTATGGCTACACCTTC	TRBV9	NA	TRBJ1-2	NA